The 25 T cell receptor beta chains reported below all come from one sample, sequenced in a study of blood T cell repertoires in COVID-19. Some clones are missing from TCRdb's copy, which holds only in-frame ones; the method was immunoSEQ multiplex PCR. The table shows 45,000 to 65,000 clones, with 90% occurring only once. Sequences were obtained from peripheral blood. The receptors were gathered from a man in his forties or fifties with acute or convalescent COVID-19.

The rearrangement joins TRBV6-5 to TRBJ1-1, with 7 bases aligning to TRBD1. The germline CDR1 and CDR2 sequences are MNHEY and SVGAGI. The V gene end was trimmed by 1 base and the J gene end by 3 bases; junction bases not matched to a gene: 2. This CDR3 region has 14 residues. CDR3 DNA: TGTGCCAGCAGTTACTACCAGGGGGACACTGAAGCTTTCTTT. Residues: CASSYYQGDTEAFF.

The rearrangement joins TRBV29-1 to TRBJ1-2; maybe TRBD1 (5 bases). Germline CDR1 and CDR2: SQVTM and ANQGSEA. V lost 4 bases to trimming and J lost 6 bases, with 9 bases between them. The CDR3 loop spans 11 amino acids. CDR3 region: CSVAGMDGYTF. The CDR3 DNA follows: TGCAGCGTTGCAGGGATGGATGGCTACACCTTC.

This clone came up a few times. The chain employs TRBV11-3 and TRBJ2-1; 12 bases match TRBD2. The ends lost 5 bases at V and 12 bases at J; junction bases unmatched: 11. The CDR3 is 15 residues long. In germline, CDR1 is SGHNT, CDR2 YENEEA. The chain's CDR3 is CASSAGLAGPGGQFF. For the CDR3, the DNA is TGTGCCAGCAGCGCGGGACTAGCGGGTCCCGGGGGGCAGTTCTTC.

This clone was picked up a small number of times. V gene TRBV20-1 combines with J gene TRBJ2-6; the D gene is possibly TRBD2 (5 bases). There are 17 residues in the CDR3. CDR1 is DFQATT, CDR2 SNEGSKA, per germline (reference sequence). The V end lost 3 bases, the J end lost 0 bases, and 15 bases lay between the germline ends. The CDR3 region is CSASPPGGRSGANVLTF. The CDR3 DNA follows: TGCAGTGCTAGTCCCCCCGGAGGCCGCTCTGGGGCCAACGTCCTGACTTTC.

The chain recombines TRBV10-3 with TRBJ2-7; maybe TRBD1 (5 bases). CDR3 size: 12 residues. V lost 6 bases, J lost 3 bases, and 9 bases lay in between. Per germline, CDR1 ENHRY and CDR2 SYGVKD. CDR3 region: CAISMTVYEQYF. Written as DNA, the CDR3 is TGTGCCATCAGCATGACAGTCTACGAGCAGTACTTC.

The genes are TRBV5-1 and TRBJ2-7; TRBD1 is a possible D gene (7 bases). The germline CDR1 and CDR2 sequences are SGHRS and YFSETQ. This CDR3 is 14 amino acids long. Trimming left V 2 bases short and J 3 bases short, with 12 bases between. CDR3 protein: CASSLGGGGYEQYF. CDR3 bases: TGCGCCAGCAGCTTAGGAGGGGGCGGCTACGAGCAGTACTTC.

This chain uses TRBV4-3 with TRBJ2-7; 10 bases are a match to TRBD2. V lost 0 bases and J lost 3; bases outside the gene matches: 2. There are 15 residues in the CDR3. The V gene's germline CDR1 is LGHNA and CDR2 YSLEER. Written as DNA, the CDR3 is TGCGCCAGCAGCCAAGATACTAGCGGGATCTACGAGCAGTACTTC. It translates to CASSQDTSGIYEQYF.

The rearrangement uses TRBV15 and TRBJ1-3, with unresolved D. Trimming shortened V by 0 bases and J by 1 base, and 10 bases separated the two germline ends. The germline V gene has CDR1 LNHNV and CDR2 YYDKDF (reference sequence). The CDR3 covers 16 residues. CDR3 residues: CATSRERIGSGNTIYF. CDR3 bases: TGTGCCACCAGCAGAGAGCGGATCGGATCTGGAAACACCATATATTTT.

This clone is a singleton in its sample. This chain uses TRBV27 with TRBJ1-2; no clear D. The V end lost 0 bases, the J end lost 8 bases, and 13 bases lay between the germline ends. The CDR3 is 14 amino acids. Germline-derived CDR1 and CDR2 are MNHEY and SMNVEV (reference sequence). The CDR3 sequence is CASSLSSLTEGYTF. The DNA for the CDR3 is TGTGCCAGCAGTTTATCGAGTCTCACAGAGGGCTACACCTTC.

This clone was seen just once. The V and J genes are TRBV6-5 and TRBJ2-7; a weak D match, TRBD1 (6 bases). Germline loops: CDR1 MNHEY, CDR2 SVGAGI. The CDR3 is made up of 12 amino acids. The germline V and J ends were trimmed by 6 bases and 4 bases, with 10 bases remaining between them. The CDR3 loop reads CASSRQVYEQYF. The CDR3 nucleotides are TGTGCCAGCAGCCGACAGGTATACGAGCAGTACTTC.

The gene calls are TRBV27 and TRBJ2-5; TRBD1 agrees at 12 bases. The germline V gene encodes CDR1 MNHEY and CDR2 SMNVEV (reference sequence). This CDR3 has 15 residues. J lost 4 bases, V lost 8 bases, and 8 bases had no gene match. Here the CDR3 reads CASGDRGLFGETQYF. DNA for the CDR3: TGTGCCAGCGGGGACAGGGGGCTATTCGGAGAGACCCAGTACTTC.

The CDR3 sequence: CASSLGETYEQYF. DNA for the CDR3: TGTGCCAGCAGTTTAGGGGAGACCTACGAGCAGTACTTC. The chain has TRBV27 and TRBJ2-7; D is perhaps TRBD2 (5 bases). CDR3 size: 13 residues. Germline CDR1 is MNHEY and CDR2 is SMNVEV (reference sequence). The V gene lost 2 bases and the J gene lost 2 bases, with 7 bases spanning the gap.

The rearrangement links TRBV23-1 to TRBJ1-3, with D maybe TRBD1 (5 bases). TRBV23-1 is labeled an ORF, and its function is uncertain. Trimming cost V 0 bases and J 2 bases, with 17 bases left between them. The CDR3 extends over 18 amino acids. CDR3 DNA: TGCGCCAGCAGTCAATCGAAAGGGACTCCCGCTACTGGAAACACCATATATTTT. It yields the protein CASSQSKGTPATGNTIYF.

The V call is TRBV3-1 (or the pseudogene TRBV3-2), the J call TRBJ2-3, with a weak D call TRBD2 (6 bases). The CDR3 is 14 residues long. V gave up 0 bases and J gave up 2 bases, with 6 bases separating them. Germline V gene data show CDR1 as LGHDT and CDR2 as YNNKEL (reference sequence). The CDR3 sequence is CASSQELATDTQYF. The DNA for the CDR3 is TGTGCCAGCAGCCAAGAACTAGCCACAGATACGCAGTATTTT.

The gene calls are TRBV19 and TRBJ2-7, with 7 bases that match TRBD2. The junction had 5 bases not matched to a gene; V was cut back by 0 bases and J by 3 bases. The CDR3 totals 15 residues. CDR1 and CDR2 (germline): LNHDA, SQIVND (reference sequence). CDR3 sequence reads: CASSIDESGGYEQYF. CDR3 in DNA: TGTGCCAGTAGTATAGATGAGTCGGGGGGCTACGAGCAGTACTTC.

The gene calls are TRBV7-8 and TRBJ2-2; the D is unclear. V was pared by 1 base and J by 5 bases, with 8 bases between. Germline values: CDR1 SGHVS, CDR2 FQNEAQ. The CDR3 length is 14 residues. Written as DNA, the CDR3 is TGTGCCAGCAGCTTAGTGTCAGGAACCGGGGAGCTGTTTTTT. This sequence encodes CASSLVSGTGELFF.

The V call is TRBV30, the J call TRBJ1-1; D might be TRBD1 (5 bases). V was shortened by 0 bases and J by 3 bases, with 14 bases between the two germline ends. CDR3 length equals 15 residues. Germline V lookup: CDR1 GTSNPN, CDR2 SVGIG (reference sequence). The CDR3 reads CAWSVKAGFYTEAFF. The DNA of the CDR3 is TGTGCCTGGAGTGTAAAGGCAGGGTTTTACACTGAAGCTTTCTTT.

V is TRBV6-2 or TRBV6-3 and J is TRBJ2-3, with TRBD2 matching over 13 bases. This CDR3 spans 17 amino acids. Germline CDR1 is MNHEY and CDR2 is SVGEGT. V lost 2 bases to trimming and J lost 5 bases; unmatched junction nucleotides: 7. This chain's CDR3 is CASSYPGLAGDEDTQYF. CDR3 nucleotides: TGTGCCAGCAGTTACCCCGGACTAGCGGGAGACGAAGATACGCAGTATTTT.

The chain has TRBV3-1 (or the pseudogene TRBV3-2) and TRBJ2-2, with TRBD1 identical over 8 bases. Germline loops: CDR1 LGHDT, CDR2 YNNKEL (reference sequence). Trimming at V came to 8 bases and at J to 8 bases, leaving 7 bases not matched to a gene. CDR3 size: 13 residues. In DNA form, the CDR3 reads TGTGCCAGCCTAGGGACAGGAAAGGGGGAGCTGTTTTTT. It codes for CASLGTGKGELFF.

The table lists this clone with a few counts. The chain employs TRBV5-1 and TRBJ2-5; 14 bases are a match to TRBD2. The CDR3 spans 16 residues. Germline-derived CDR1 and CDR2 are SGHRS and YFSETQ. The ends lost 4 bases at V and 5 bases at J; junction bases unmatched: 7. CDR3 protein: CASSGTSGRGGETQYF. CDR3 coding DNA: TGCGCCAGCAGCGGGACTAGCGGGAGAGGTGGGGAGACCCAGTACTTC.

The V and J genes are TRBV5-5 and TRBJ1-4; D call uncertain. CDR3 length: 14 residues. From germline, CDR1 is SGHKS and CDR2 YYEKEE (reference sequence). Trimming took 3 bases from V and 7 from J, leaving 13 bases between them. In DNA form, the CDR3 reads TGTGCCAGCAGCTCCCCGGGAGGCGGTGAAAAACTGTTTTTT. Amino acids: CASSSPGGGEKLFF. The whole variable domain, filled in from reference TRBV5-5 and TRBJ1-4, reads DAGVTQSPTHLIKTRGQQVTLRCSPISGHKSVSWYQQVLGQGPQFIFQYYEKEERGRGNFPDRFSARQFPNYSSELNVNALLLGDSALYLCASSSPGGGEKLFFGSGTQLSVL.

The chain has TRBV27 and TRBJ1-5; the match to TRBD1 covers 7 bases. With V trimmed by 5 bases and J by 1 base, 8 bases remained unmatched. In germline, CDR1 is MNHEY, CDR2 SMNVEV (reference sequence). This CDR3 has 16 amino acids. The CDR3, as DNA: TGTGCCAGCAGTGCGATCACAGGGGTCAGCAATCAGCCCCAGCATTTT. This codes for CASSAITGVSNQPQHF.

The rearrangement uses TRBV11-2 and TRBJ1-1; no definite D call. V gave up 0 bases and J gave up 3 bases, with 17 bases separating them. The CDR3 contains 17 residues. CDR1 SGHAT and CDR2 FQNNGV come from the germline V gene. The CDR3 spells CASSLDRRVGRHTEAFF. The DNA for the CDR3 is TGTGCCAGCAGCTTAGATCGGCGGGTAGGGAGGCACACTGAAGCTTTCTTT.

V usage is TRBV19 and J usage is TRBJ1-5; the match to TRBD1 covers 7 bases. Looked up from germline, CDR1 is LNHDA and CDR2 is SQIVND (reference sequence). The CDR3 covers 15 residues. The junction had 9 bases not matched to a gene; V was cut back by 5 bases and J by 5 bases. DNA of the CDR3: TGTGCCAGTAGTGAAATTGGGGACAGTTATCAGCCCCAGCATTTT. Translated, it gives CASSEIGDSYQPQHF.

The CDR3 loop is CASNPFGGSETQYF. The CDR3, as DNA: TGTGCCAGCAACCCTTTTGGGGGCTCAGAGACCCAGTACTTC. This chain uses TRBV11-2 with TRBJ2-5; D may be TRBD1 (6 bases). CDR1 SGHAT and CDR2 FQNNGV come from the germline V gene. The CDR3 spans 14 residues. V was cut by 7 bases and J by 4 bases, with 16 bases left in between. The full variable domain, with the rest looked up from reference TRBV11-2 and TRBJ2-5, is EAGVAQSPRYKIIEKRQSVAFWCNPISGHATLYWYQQILGQGPKLLIQFQNNGVVDDSQLPKDRFSAERLKGVDSTLKIQPAKLEDSAVYLCASNPFGGSETQYFGPGTRLLVL.